The rows below give T cell receptor beta chains drawn from one sample of a study of blood T cell repertoires in COVID-19. Sequencing used immunoSEQ multiplex PCR; TCRdb keeps in-frame clones, though not all of them. The data contain 200,000 to 250,000 clones, about four fifths of them singletons. Sequencing was performed on PBMCs or T cells enriched from blood (not recorded which). The origin of the receptors is a woman aged 45-65 years who had been exposed to COVID-19. Each CDR3 is given with its conserved first and last residue. The order of the fields is D gene, V gene, clone size, J gene, CDR3 protein, CDR3 DNA. D genes are given only for firm matches. Clone size is given for some rows only: seen once, a few or many times, or a class if the clone is expanded.

TRBD1	TRBV6-2/TRBV6-3	.	TRBJ2-7	CASSYFRRGQLPYEQYF	TGTGCCAGCAGTTACTTCCGCAGGGGGCAACTTCCCTACGAGCAGTACTTC
TRBD1	TRBV11-2	.	TRBJ2-7	CASTRDRVFDEQYF	TGTGCCAGCACCAGGGACAGGGTTTTTGATGAGCAGTACTTC
TRBD1	TRBV5-8	.	TRBJ1-6	CASSSRQGLSPLHF	TGTGCCAGCAGCTCAAGACAGGGGCTTTCACCCCTCCACTTT
TRBD1	TRBV2	.	TRBJ2-7	CASTERDRAAYEQYF	TGTGCCAGCACCGAAAGGGACAGGGCCGCCTACGAGCAGTACTTC
TRBD1	TRBV7-8	.	TRBJ1-3	CASSTGGKRNTIYF	TGTGCCAGCAGCACAGGGGGCAAAAGAAACACCATATATTTT
TRBD1	TRBV2	.	TRBJ1-1	CASSSATGGLAFF	TGTGCCAGCAGTTCGGCCACAGGGGGCTTGGCTTTCTTT
TRBD1	TRBV27	.	TRBJ2-2	CASSLRRTGEELFF	TGTGCCAGCAGTTTACGGCGGACAGGGGAGGAGCTGTTTTTT
TRBD2	TRBV6-6	.	TRBJ2-7	CAARERGSYEQYF	TGTGCCGCCCGCGAGCGGGGTTCCTACGAGCAGTACTTC
.	TRBV6-1	.	TRBJ1-5	CASSERGGNQPQHF	TGTGCCAGCAGTGAACGGGGAGGAAATCAGCCCCAGCATTTT
.	TRBV2	.	TRBJ2-2	CASSGLGAGSRDTGELFF	TGTGCCAGCAGTGGCTTAGGTGCAGGTTCGAGGGACACCGGGGAGCTGTTTTTT
.	TRBV18	few	TRBJ1-1	CASSPRTASGNTEAFF	TGTGCCAGCTCACCAAGGACAGCCTCGGGGAACACTGAAGCTTTCTTT
TRBD1	TRBV14	.	TRBJ1-4	CASSLRQGRATNEKLFF	TGTGCCAGCAGCCTCCGACAGGGGAGGGCAACTAATGAAAAACTGTTTTTT
.	TRBV9	once	TRBJ1-6	CASSVKGGSPLHF	TGTGCCAGCAGCGTAAAAGGCGGCTCACCCCTCCACTTT
TRBD1	TRBV28	.	TRBJ1-2	CASSSPQGAYGYTF	TGTGCCAGCAGTTCGCCTCAGGGGGCCTATGGCTACACCTTC
TRBD1	TRBV5-1	.	TRBJ1-2	CASSLRSQGAWDGYTF	TGCGCCAGCAGCTTGAGGTCACAGGGGGCATGGGATGGCTACACCTTC
TRBD1	TRBV18	.	TRBJ1-1	CASSLTGETEAFF	TGTGCCAGCTCATTGACAGGGGAGACTGAAGCTTTCTTT
.	TRBV7-8	.	TRBJ2-5	CASSLVGGQETQYF	TGTGCCAGCAGCTTAGTGGGGGGCCAAGAGACCCAGTACTTC
.	TRBV28	.	TRBJ1-4	CAGGWAGESEKLFF	TGTGCCGGAGGATGGGCAGGGGAGTCTGAAAAACTGTTTTTT